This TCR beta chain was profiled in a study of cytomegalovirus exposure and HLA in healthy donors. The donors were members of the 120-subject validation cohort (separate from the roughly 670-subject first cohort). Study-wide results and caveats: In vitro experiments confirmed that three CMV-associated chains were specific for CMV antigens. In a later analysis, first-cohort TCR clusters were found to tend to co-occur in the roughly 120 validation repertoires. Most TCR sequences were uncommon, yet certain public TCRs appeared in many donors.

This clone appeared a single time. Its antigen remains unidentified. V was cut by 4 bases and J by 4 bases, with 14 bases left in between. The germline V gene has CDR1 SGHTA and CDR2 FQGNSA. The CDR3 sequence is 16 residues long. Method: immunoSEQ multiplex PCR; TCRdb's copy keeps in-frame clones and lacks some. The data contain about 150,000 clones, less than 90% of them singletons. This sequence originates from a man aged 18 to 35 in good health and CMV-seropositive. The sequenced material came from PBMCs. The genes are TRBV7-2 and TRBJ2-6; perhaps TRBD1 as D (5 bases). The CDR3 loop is CASSSTQAWGANVLTF. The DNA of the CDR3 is TGTGCCAGCAGCTCGACACAGGCTTGGGGGGCCAACGTCCTGACTTTC. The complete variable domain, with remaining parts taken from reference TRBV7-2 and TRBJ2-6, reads GAGVSQSPSNKVTEKGKDVELRCDPISGHTALYWYRQSLGQGLEFLIYFQGNSAPDKSGLPSDRFSAERTGGSVSTLTIQRTQQEDSAVYLCASSSTQAWGANVLTFGAGSRLTVL.